The 27 T cell receptor beta chains below were found in one sample sequenced in a study of shared clonotypes between healthy human individuals. Here immunoSEQ multiplex PCR was the method, and the copy in TCRdb shows in-frame clones only, minus some. The data contain roughly 2.4 million clones, roughly 95% of them seen just once; the ten biggest clones take up approximately 0.13%. The sample comprised naive CD4+ T cells sorted from blood. Subset in this sample: CD45RA+ positively selected. The receptors stem from a man aged 18 to 30 in good health.

Remarks on this clone: Mismatch with germline at one junction end may stem from a read error. This chain connects TRBV30 to TRBJ1-4; D is undetermined. This CDR3 spans 14 amino acids. CDR1 is GTSNPN, CDR2 SVGIG, per germline (reference sequence). CDR3 region: CAWSAEVTNEKLLF. The CDR3 DNA is TGTGCCTGGAGCGCCGAGGTCACTAATGAAAAACTGCTTTTT.

V usage is TRBV7-9 and J usage is TRBJ1-1; TRBD1 agrees at 9 bases. Germline V gene data show CDR1 as SEHNR and CDR2 as FQNEAQ (reference sequence). V lost 0 bases, J lost 5 bases, and 4 bases stayed unmatched. The CDR3 is 15 amino acids. The CDR3 nucleotides are TGTGCCAGCAGCTTAGCCGGACAGGGGCGGACTGAAGCTTTCTTT. Translated, it gives CASSLAGQGRTEAFF.

The V and J genes are TRBV5-4 and TRBJ2-7; D perhaps matches TRBD1 (5 bases). The CDR3 has 13 amino acids. The germline V gene has CDR1 SGHNT and CDR2 YYREEE (reference sequence). Trimming removed 2 bases from V and 6 bases from J, with 12 bases in between. As DNA, the CDR3 is TGTGCCAGCAGCTTTAACAGGTTGGGCGAGCAGTACTTC. Its translation is CASSFNRLGEQYF.

The chain couples TRBV5-1 to TRBJ2-1, with TRBD2 matching 7 bases. Germline V lookup: CDR1 SGHRS, CDR2 YFSETQ. V dropped 4 bases and J dropped 6; count of bases not matched to a gene: 7. This CDR3 is 14 amino acids long. This CDR3 is CASSPPGTTNEQFF. CDR3 in DNA: TGCGCCAGCAGCCCACCCGGGACTACCAATGAGCAGTTCTTC.

In the case of this clone: This same CDR3 is encoded by further DNA sequences in the sample. The chain is built from TRBV5-1 and TRBJ2-7, with D perhaps TRBD2 (6 bases). Germline V lookup: CDR1 SGHRS, CDR2 YFSETQ. The V end lost 0 bases, the J end lost 0 bases, and 10 bases lay between the germline ends. The length of the CDR3 is 15 residues. The CDR3 loop is CASSLGGGGSYEQYF. In DNA, the CDR3 is TGCGCCAGCAGCTTGGGGGGAGGTGGCTCCTACGAGCAGTACTTC. The entire variable domain, with the rest obtained from reference TRBV5-1 and TRBJ2-7, is as follows: KAGVTQTPRYLIKTRGQQVTLSCSPISGHRSVSWYQQTPGQGLQFLFEYFSETQRNKGNFPGRFSGRQFSNSRSEMNVSTLELGDSALYLCASSLGGGGSYEQYFGPGTRLTVT.

V gene TRBV4-1 combines with J gene TRBJ1-6, with D uncertain. V was clipped by 1 base and J by 5 bases, with 9 bases between them. CDR3 length: 15 amino acids. In germline, CDR1 is MGHRA, CDR2 YSYEKL. The CDR3 region is CASSQVMLDNSPLHF. CDR3 DNA: TGCGCCAGCAGCCAAGTGATGCTAGATAATTCACCCCTCCACTTT.

The CDR3 is CASSLVGSKGTDTQYF. CDR3 sequence (DNA): TGTGCCAGCAGCTTAGTTGGTAGCAAGGGCACAGATACGCAGTATTTT. This chain connects TRBV11-2 to TRBJ2-3; no firm D call. There are 16 residues in the CDR3. CDR1 and CDR2 (germline): SGHAT, FQNNGV. Deletions cut 1 base from V and 1 base from J, with 12 bases between.

The gene calls are TRBV4-1 and TRBJ1-5; D is ambiguous. The CDR3 has 16 residues. V dropped 0 bases and J dropped 0 bases, with 9 bases sitting between them. The germline V gene encodes CDR1 MGHRA and CDR2 YSYEKL. The CDR3 loop is CASSQELGYSNQPQHF. In DNA, the CDR3 is TGCGCCAGCAGCCAAGAACTAGGTTATAGCAATCAGCCCCAGCATTTT.

The V gene is TRBV4-1, the J gene TRBJ2-3; D may match TRBD1 or TRBD2 (5 bases each). Germline values: CDR1 MGHRA, CDR2 YSYEKL. The CDR3 totals 16 residues. V was trimmed by 1 base and J by 2 bases, leaving 13 bases between them. The CDR3 nucleotides are TGCGCCAGCAGCCAAGGGGGACGATCCGACACAGATACGCAGTATTTT. Its translation is CASSQGGRSDTDTQYF.

The table lists this clone with a count of one. The rearrangement links TRBV18 to TRBJ2-7; TRBD1 agrees at 10 bases. The CDR3 runs 15 residues. CDR1 and CDR2 from the germline V gene are KGHSH and LQKENI. V gave up 2 bases and J gave up 3 bases; unmatched junction bases: 4. The CDR3 protein is CASSPKGTGVYEQYF. For the CDR3, the DNA is TGTGCCAGCTCACCAAAAGGGACAGGGGTCTACGAGCAGTACTTC. Complete variable domain (other parts from reference TRBV18 and TRBJ2-7): NAGVMQNPRHLVRRRGQEARLRCSPMKGHSHVYWYRQLPEEGLKFMVYLQKENIIDESGMPKERFSAEFPKEGPSILRIQQVVRGDSAAYFCASSPKGTGVYEQYFGPGTRLTVT.

In this sample, this clone turned up once. This chain links TRBV4-3 with TRBJ2-7; TRBD2 matches 12 bases. Germline CDR1 LGHNA, CDR2 YSLEER. The trim removed 5 bases at V and 0 bases at J, leaving 2 bases unmatched. CDR3 length: 15 residues. CDR3 loop: CASSKLAGGSYEQYF. CDR3 bases: TGCGCCAGCAGCAAACTAGCGGGGGGCTCCTACGAGCAGTACTTC.

CDR3 protein: CAWSGGRQGGETQYF. The CDR3 nucleotides read TGTGCCTGGAGTGGTGGGAGACAGGGGGGAGAGACCCAGTACTTC. The rearrangement joins TRBV30 to TRBJ2-5; 9 bases agree with TRBD1. The ends lost 1 base at V and 4 bases at J; junction bases unmatched: 7. Looked up from germline, CDR1 is GTSNPN and CDR2 is SVGIG (reference sequence). The CDR3 loop spans 15 amino acids.

J is TRBJ1-1 and V is TRBV6-1; D gene ambiguous. V was clipped by 0 bases and J by 3 bases, with 5 bases between them. Germline loops: CDR1 MNHNS, CDR2 SASEGT. CDR3 size: 13 residues. The CDR3 loop reads CASSEAGYTEAFF. In DNA form, the CDR3 reads TGTGCCAGCAGTGAAGCGGGATACACTGAAGCTTTCTTT.

This chain links TRBV9 with TRBJ1-1; tentative D call: TRBD1 (5 bases). Trimming left V 0 bases short and J 0 bases short, with 9 bases between. Germline V gene sequence: CDR1 SGDLS, CDR2 YYNGEE. CDR3 length equals 15 residues. The CDR3 loop is CASSVDQGMNTEAFF. CDR3 DNA: TGTGCCAGCAGCGTAGATCAGGGCATGAACACTGAAGCTTTCTTT.

This clone has only one observation. This chain joins TRBV28 and TRBJ1-2; D gene unclear. Germline V CDR1 and CDR2: MDHEN, SYDVKM. V was trimmed by 6 bases and J by 4 bases, leaving 12 bases between them. CDR3 length: 13 amino acids. The CDR3 region has the DNA TGTGCCAGCAGCGCTGACAAGTTCTATGGCTACACCTTC. Translated: CASSADKFYGYTF.

The genes are TRBV6-6 and TRBJ2-5; 11 nucleotides match TRBD1. The V gene's germline CDR1 is MNHNY and CDR2 SVGAGI (reference sequence). The CDR3 has 16 residues. J was trimmed by 2 bases and V by 6 bases; bases with no gene match: 8. The CDR3 region has the DNA TGTGCCAGCAGCCGGACAGGGGGCGGAGGGCAAGAGACCCAGTACTTC. It codes for CASSRTGGGGQETQYF.

This clone was observed a single time. The chain is built from TRBV5-4 and TRBJ1-2; the D gene is possibly TRBD1 (5 bases). Germline lookup yields CDR1 SGHNT and CDR2 YYREEE (reference sequence). The V gene lost 6 bases and the J gene lost 4 bases, with 16 bases spanning the gap. This CDR3 spans 14 amino acids. The CDR3 sequence is CASTSGTGSYGYTF. DNA for the CDR3: TGTGCCAGCACCTCTGGGACTGGGAGCTATGGCTACACCTTC.

The chain is built from TRBV30 and TRBJ1-3; D gene uncertain. The CDR3 length is 12 residues. Per the germline V gene, CDR1 is GTSNPN and CDR2 is SVGIG (reference sequence). Trimming took off 2 bases at V and 4 bases at J, with 6 bases between the two ends. CDR3 protein: CAWSKTGNTIYF. The CDR3 region has the DNA TGTGCCTGGAGTAAGACGGGAAACACCATATATTTT. The full variable domain, completed using reference TRBV30 and TRBJ1-3, is SQTIHQWPATLVQPVGSPLSLECTVEGTSNPNLYWYRQAAGRGLQLLFYSVGIGQISSEVPQNLSASRPQDRQFILSSKKLLLSDSGFYLCAWSKTGNTIYFGEGSWLTVV.

The chain uses TRBV30 and TRBJ1-1; tentatively, D is TRBD1 (6 bases). Trimming removed 0 bases at V and 4 bases at J, with 21 bases between. This CDR3 is 17 amino acids long. The germline V gene has CDR1 GTSNPN and CDR2 SVGIG (reference sequence). CDR3 protein: CAWSVPKNLGGSTEAFF. For the CDR3, the DNA is TGTGCCTGGAGTGTACCAAAGAATCTAGGGGGGTCCACTGAAGCTTTCTTT.

The V gene is TRBV7-6, the J gene TRBJ1-1, with D uncertain. The germline V gene encodes CDR1 SGHVS and CDR2 FNYEAQ. V lost 1 base to trimming and J lost 1 base, with 10 bases between them. The CDR3 is made up of 15 amino acids. The CDR3 reads CASSLGAGRNTEAFF. As DNA, the CDR3 is TGTGCCAGCAGCTTAGGGGCCGGAAGGAACACTGAAGCTTTCTTT.

The V gene is TRBV7-3, the J gene TRBJ1-2; 9 positions agree with TRBD1. The CDR3 contains 14 residues. The junction had 3 bases not matched to a gene; V was cut back by 5 bases and J by 2 bases. CDR1 and CDR2 from the germline V gene are SGHTA and FQGTGA. DNA for the CDR3: TGTGCCAGCAGCCCAGGACAGGGGAACTATGGCTACACCTTC. Amino acids: CASSPGQGNYGYTF.

A word on this clone: The same CDR3 is also encoded by other DNA sequences in this sample. The V call is TRBV4-1, the J call TRBJ2-1; a weak D match, TRBD2 (6 bases). The CDR3 length is 16 residues. Germline V lookup: CDR1 MGHRA, CDR2 YSYEKL. V lost 3 bases and J lost 0, with 12 bases in between. The CDR3 reads CASSQGRGSSYNEQFF. CDR3 DNA: TGCGCCAGCAGCCAGGGACGGGGGAGCTCCTACAATGAGCAGTTCTTC.

The V and J genes are TRBV9 and TRBJ2-1, with 8 bases matching TRBD2. This CDR3 spans 15 amino acids. Germline-derived CDR1 and CDR2 are SGDLS and YYNGEE. With 0 bases clipped from V and 5 bases from J, the junction kept 4 bases outside the gene matches. The CDR3 region is CASSVAGGVHNEQFF. DNA for the CDR3: TGTGCCAGCAGCGTAGCGGGAGGGGTGCACAATGAGCAGTTCTTC.

The chain has TRBV5-1 and TRBJ2-2; D tentatively reads TRBD1 or TRBD2 (6 bases each). From germline, CDR1 is SGHRS and CDR2 YFSETQ. Trimming left V 0 bases short and J 7 bases short, with 10 bases between. The CDR3 is made up of 14 amino acids. CDR3 protein: CASSLGQEGGELFF. The DNA of the CDR3 is TGCGCCAGCAGCTTGGGACAGGAGGGCGGGGAGCTGTTTTTT.

V is TRBV14 and J is TRBJ2-7; no reliable D call. V lost 6 bases to trimming and J lost 2 bases, with 11 bases between them. Germline CDR1 reads SGHDN; CDR2 reads FVKESK. The CDR3 contains 13 residues. CDR3 region: CASSLNKAYEQYF. In DNA, the CDR3 is TGTGCCAGCAGTCTTAATAAGGCCTACGAGCAGTACTTC.

The V call is TRBV27, the J call TRBJ1-4, with 9 bases that match TRBD1. The CDR3 sequence is 14 residues long. Germline assignment: CDR1 MNHEY and CDR2 SMNVEV (reference sequence). The trim removed 6 bases at V and 7 bases at J, leaving 6 bases unmatched. CDR3 amino acids: CASSRRDRVEKLFF. The CDR3 nucleotides read TGTGCCAGCAGCCGCCGGGACAGGGTTGAAAAACTGTTTTTT.

V and J are TRBV6-5 and TRBJ1-1; the D gene is possibly TRBD1 (5 bases). The CDR3 sequence is 13 residues long. With 7 bases removed from V and 4 bases from J, the gap between germline ends came to 13 bases. Germline V gene lookup returns CDR1 MNHEY and CDR2 SVGAGI. The CDR3 bases are TGTGCCAGCACCCAGGGCGGCGGCACTGAAGCTTTCTTT. Protein sequence: CASTQGGGTEAFF.